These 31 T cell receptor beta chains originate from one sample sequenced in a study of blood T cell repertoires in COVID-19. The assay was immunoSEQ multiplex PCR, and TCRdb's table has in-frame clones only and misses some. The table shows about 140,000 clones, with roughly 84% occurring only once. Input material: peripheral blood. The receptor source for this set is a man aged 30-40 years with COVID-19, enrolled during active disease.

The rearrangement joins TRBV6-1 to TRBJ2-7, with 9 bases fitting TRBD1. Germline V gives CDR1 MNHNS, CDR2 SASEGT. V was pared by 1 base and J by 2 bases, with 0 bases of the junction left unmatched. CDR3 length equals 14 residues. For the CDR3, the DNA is TGTGCCAGCAGTGAAGGGACAGGGGCCTACGAGCAGTACTTC. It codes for CASSEGTGAYEQYF.

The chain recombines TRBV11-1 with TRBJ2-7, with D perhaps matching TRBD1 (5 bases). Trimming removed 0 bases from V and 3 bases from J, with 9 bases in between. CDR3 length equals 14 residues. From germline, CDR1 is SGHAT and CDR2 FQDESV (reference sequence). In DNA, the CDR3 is TGTGCCAGCAGCTTAGCGCCAGGGAACTACGAGCAGTACTTC. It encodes CASSLAPGNYEQYF.

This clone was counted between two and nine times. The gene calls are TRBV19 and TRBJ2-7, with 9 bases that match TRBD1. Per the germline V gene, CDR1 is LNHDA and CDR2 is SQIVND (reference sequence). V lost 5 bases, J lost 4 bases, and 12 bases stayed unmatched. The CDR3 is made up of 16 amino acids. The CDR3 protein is CASSPTRGTGKYEQYF. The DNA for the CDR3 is TGTGCCAGTAGTCCCACCAGAGGGACAGGGAAGTACGAGCAGTACTTC.

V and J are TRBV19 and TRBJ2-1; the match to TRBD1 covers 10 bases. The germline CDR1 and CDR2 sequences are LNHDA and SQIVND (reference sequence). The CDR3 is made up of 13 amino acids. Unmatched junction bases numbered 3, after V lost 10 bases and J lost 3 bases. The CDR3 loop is CATRTGGYNEQFF. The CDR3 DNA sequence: TGTGCCACGCGGACAGGGGGCTACAATGAGCAGTTCTTC.

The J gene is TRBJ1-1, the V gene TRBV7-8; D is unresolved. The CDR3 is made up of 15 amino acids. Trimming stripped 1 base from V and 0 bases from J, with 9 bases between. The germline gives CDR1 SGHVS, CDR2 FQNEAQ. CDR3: CASSLDATLNTEAFF. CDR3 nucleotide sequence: TGTGCCAGCAGCTTAGACGCGACACTGAACACTGAAGCTTTCTTT.

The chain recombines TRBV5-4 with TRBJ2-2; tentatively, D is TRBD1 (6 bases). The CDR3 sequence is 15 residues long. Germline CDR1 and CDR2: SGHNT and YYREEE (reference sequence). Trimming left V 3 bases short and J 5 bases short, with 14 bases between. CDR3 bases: TGTGCCAGCAGCTATTACAGGGCTGGGACCGGGGAGCTGTTTTTT. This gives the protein CASSYYRAGTGELFF.

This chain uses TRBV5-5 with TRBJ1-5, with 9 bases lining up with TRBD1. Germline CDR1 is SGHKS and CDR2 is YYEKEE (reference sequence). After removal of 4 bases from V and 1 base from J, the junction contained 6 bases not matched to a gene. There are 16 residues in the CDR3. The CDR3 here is CASSGGQGWSNQPQHF. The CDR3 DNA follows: TGTGCCAGCAGCGGGGGACAGGGCTGGAGCAATCAGCCCCAGCATTTT.

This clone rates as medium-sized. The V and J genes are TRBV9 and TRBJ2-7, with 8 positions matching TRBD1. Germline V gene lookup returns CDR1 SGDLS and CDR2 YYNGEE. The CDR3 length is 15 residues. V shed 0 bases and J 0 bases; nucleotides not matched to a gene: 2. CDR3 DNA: TGTGCCAGCAGCGTAGGGACAGGGAGCTCCTACGAGCAGTACTTC. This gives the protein CASSVGTGSSYEQYF.

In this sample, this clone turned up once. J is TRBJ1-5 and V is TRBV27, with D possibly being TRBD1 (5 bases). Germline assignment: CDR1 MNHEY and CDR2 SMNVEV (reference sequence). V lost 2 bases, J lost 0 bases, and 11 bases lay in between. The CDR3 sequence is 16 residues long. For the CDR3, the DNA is TGTGCCAGCAGTTTACTGGCAGGGCATAGCAATCAGCCCCAGCATTTT. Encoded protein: CASSLLAGHSNQPQHF.

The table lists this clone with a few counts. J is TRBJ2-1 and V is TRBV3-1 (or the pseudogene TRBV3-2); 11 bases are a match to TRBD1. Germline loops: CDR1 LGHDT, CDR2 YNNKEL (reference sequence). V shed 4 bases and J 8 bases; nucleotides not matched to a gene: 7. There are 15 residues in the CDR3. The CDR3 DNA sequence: TGTGCCAGCAGCCTCCGGGACAGGGGGTGGGATGAGCAGTTCTTC. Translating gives CASSLRDRGWDEQFF.

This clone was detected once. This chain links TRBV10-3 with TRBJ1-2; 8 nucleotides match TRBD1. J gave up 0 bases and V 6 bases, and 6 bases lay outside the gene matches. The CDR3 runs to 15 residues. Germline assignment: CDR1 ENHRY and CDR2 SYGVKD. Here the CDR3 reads CAIRPGQEPNYGYTF. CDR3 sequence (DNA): TGTGCCATCAGACCGGGACAGGAGCCTAACTATGGCTACACCTTC.

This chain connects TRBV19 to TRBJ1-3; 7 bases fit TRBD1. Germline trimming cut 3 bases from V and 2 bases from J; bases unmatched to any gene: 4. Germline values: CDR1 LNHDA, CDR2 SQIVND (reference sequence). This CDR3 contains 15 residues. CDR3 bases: TGTGCCAGTAGTATTGGTACAGGGGCTGGAAACACCATATATTTT. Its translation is CASSIGTGAGNTIYF.

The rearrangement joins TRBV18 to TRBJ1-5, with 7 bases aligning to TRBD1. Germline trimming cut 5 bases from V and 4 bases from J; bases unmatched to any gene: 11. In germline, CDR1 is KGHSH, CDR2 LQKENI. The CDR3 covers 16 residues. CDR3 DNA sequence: TGTGCCAGCTCATTTACTGAGGGACAGTTTAATCAGCCCCAGCATTTT. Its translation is CASSFTEGQFNQPQHF.

The CDR3 DNA sequence: TGTGCCAGCAGTGACCAGGAATATGAGCAGTTCTTC. Its translation is CASSDQEYEQFF. The chain carries TRBV2 and TRBJ2-1; D remains ambiguous. The CDR3 contains 12 residues. V lost 3 bases, J lost 8 bases, and 8 bases lay in between. Germline V CDR1 and CDR2: SNHLY, FYNNEI.

The CDR3 sequence is CASSFGQRADTQYF. In DNA, the CDR3 is TGTGCCAGCAGTTTCGGACAGAGGGCAGATACGCAGTATTTT. V is TRBV6-5 and J is TRBJ2-3; maybe TRBD1 (6 bases). CDR3 size: 14 residues. Trimming left V 4 bases short and J 4 bases short, with 12 bases between. Germline V gives CDR1 MNHEY, CDR2 SVGAGI.

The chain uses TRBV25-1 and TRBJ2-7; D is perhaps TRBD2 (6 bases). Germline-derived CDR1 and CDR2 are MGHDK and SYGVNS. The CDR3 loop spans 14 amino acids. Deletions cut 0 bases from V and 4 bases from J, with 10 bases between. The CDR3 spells CASSEYGGAYEQYF. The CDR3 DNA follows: TGTGCCAGCAGTGAATACGGCGGGGCGTACGAGCAGTACTTC.

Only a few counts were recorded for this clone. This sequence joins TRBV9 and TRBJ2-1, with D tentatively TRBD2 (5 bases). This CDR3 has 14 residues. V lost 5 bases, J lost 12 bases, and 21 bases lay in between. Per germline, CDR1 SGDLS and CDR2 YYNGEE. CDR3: CASSARGEGSGQFF. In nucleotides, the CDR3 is TGTGCCAGCAGTGCACGGGGAGAAGGATCGGGGCAGTTCTTC.

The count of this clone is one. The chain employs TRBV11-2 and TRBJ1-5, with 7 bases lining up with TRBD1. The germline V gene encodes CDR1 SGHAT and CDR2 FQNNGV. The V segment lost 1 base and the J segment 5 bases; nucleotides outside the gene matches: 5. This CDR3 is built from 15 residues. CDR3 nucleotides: TGTGCCAGCAGCTTAGTCACAGGGGTGGATCAGCCCCAGCATTTT. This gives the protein CASSLVTGVDQPQHF.

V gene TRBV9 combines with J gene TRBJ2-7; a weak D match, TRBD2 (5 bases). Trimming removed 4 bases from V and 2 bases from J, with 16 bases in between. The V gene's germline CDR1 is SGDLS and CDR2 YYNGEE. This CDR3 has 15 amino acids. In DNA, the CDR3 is TGTGCCAGCAGCCCCCAACCGGAGGTAGCCTACGAGCAGTACTTC. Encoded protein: CASSPQPEVAYEQYF. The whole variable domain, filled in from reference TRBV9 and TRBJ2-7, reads DSGVTQTPKHLITATGQRVTLRCSPRSGDLSVYWYQQSLDQGLQFLIQYYNGEERAKGNILERFSAQQFPDLHSELNLSSLELGDSALYFCASSPQPEVAYEQYFGPGTRLTVT.

DNA for the CDR3: TGTGCCAGCATGAGGGCTAGCACAGATACGCAGTATTTT. It specifies CASMRASTDTQYF. The chain combines TRBV7-9 with TRBJ2-3; possible D gene TRBD2, 5 bases. CDR3 length equals 13 residues. Between the trimmed V and J ends, which lost 7 bases and 0 bases, there was a span of 8 bases. The germline V gene has CDR1 SEHNR and CDR2 FQNEAQ (reference sequence).

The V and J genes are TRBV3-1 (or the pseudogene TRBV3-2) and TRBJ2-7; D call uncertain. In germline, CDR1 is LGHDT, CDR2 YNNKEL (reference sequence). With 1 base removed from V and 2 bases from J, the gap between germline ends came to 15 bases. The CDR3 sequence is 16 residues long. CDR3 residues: CASSQGGLFLPYEQYF. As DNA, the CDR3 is TGTGCCAGCAGCCAAGGCGGCCTTTTCTTGCCCTACGAGCAGTACTTC.

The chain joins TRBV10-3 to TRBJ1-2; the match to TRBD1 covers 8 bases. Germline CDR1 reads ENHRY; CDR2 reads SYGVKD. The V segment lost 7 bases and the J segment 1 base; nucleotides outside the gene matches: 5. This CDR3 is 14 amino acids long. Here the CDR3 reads CAIKDRGINYGYTF. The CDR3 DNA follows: TGTGCCATCAAAGACAGGGGAATTAACTATGGCTACACCTTC.

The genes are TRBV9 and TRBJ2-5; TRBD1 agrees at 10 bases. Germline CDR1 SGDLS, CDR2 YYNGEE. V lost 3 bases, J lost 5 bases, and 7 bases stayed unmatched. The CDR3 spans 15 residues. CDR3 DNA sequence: TGTGCCAGCAGCGCCGGGACAGGGGACGGGGAGACCCAGTACTTC. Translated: CASSAGTGDGETQYF.

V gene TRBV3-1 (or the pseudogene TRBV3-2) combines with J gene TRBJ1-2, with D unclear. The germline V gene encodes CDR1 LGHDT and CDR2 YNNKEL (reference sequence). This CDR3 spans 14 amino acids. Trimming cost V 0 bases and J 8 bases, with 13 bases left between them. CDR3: CASSQEGRQLGYTF. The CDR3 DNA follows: TGTGCCAGCAGCCAAGAAGGCAGGCAGCTGGGCTACACCTTC.

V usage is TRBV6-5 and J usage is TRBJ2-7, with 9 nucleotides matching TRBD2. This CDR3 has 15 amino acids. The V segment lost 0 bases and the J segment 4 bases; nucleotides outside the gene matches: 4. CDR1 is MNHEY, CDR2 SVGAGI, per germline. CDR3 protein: CASSYSTGLAYEQYF. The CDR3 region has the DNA TGTGCCAGCAGTTACTCCACGGGACTAGCTTACGAGCAGTACTTC.

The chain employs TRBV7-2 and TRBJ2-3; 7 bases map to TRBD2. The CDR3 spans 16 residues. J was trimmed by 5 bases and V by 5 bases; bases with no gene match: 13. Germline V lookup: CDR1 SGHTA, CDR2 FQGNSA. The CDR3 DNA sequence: TGTGCCAGCAGCCCGCCCGGCGCGGGAGAAAAAGATACGCAGTATTTT. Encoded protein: CASSPPGAGEKDTQYF. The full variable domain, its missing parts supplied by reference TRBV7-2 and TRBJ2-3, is GAGVSQSPSNKVTEKGKDVELRCDPISGHTALYWYRQSLGQGLEFLIYFQGNSAPDKSGLPSDRFSAERTGGSVSTLTIQRTQQEDSAVYLCASSPPGAGEKDTQYFGPGTRLTVL.

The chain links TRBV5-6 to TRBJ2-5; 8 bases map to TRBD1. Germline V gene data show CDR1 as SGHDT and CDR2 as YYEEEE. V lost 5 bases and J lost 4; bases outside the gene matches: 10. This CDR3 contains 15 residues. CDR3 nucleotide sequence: TGTGCCAGCAGTTCAAACCAGGGGGCAGGAGAGACCCAGTACTTC. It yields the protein CASSSNQGAGETQYF. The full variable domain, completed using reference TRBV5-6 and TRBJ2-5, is DAGVTQSPTHLIKTRGQQVTLRCSPKSGHDTVSWYQQALGQGPQFIFQYYEEEERQRGNFPDRFSGHQFPNYSSELNVNALLLGDSALYLCASSSNQGAGETQYFGPGTRLLVL.

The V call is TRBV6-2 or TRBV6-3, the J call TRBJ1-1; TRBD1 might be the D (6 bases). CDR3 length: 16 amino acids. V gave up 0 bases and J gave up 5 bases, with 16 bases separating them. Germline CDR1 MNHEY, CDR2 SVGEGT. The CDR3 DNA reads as TGTGCCAGCAGTTACTCGAAAGGCGGGGGGCTAACTGAAGCTTTCTTT. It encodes CASSYSKGGGLTEAFF.

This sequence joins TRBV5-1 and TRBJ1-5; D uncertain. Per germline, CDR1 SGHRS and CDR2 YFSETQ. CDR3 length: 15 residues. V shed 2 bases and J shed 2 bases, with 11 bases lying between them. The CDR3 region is CASSFSGVGNQPQHF. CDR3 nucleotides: TGCGCCAGCAGCTTTTCCGGGGTCGGCAATCAGCCCCAGCATTTT.

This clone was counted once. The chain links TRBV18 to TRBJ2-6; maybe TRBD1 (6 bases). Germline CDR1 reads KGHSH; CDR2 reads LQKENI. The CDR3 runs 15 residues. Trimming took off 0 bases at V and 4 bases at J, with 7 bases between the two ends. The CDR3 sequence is CASSPPRGGANVLTF. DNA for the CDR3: TGTGCCAGCTCACCACCGAGGGGGGGGGCCAACGTCCTGACTTTC.

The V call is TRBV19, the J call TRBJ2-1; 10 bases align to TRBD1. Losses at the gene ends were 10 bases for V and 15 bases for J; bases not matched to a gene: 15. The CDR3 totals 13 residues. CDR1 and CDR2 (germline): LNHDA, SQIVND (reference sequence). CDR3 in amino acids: CATAGTGAPRLFF. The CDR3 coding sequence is TGTGCCACCGCCGGGACAGGGGCCCCCCGCTTGTTCTTC.